Presented here are 24 T cell receptor beta chains from one specimen sequenced in a study of a mutant IDH1 vaccine in newly diagnosed glioma. Using immunoSEQ multiplex PCR, the repertoire was profiled, and TCRdb retains in-frame clones only, with some absent. This table holds under 45,000 clones, approximately 82% found once. This sample's time point: week 47, end of study. One vaccine dose held 300 ug of mutant IDH1 20-mer peptide and came with topical imiquimod. Antigens for these TCRs are unknown. The sequenced sample was PBMCs, obtained from a glioma patient whose treatment included an IDH1 peptide vaccine. Source of these receptors: a man aged 18-30 years with glioma. Some clones in this sample may be carry-over from other donors' samples.

In DNA form, the CDR3 reads TGTGCCAGCTCACGCAGTGCAGGGGGCGAGGGGGCTGAAGCTTTCTTT. Its translation is CASSRSAGGEGAEAFF. This sequence joins TRBV18 and TRBJ1-1, with 8 bases lining up with TRBD1. The junction had 13 bases not matched to a gene; V was cut back by 4 bases and J by 6 bases. Germline values: CDR1 KGHSH, CDR2 LQKENI. CDR3 size: 16 residues.

The rearrangement joins TRBV6-4 to TRBJ2-2; no reliable D call. The CDR3 runs 16 residues. Germline values: CDR1 MRHNA, CDR2 SNTAGT. The V gene lost 0 bases and the J gene lost 2 bases, with 10 bases spanning the gap. CDR3 protein: CASSDSQRANTGELFF. CDR3 coding DNA: TGTGCCAGCAGTGACTCGCAAAGGGCTAACACCGGGGAGCTGTTTTTT.

This chain links TRBV6-6 with TRBJ2-7; D gene uncertain. V gave up 2 bases and J gave up 7 bases, with 12 bases separating them. CDR1 MNHNY and CDR2 SVGAGI come from the germline V gene (reference sequence). This CDR3 is built from 13 residues. The CDR3 loop is CASSYTRVGEQYF. In DNA, the CDR3 is TGTGCCAGCAGTTACACCCGGGTTGGGGAGCAGTACTTC.

The chain carries TRBV14 and TRBJ1-5; D is possibly TRBD1 (5 bases). The CDR3 consists of 13 residues. V was cut by 1 base and J by 10 bases, with 11 bases left in between. Per the germline V gene, CDR1 is SGHDN and CDR2 is FVKESK. The CDR3 spells CASSQGGPYPQHF. The CDR3 nucleotides read TGTGCCAGCAGCCAAGGGGGCCCCTATCCCCAGCATTTT.

The chain combines TRBV6-5 with TRBJ1-2; possible D gene TRBD1, 6 bases. Between the trimmed V and J ends, which lost 2 bases and 2 bases, there was a span of 6 bases. Germline CDR1 is MNHEY and CDR2 is SVGAGI. The CDR3 is 13 residues long. The CDR3 sequence is CASSYGTNYGYTF. The CDR3 nucleotides are TGTGCCAGCAGTTACGGGACAAACTATGGCTACACCTTC.

The chain joins TRBV4-2 to TRBJ1-2; possibly TRBD1 for D (6 bases). V gave up 4 bases and J gave up 6 bases, with 33 bases separating them. The CDR3 has 20 amino acids. Germline values: CDR1 LGHNA, CDR2 YNFKEQ. The CDR3 reads CASSRTRGTNEGRRGDGYTF. CDR3 bases: TGTGCCAGCAGCCGTACCCGCGGGACAAACGAGGGCCGGCGAGGTGATGGCTACACCTTC.

The chain has TRBV5-6 and TRBJ1-1; 10 bases match TRBD1. After removal of 4 bases from V and 0 bases from J, the junction contained 6 bases not matched to a gene. The CDR3 length is 16 residues. Per germline, CDR1 SGHDT and CDR2 YYEEEE. The CDR3 DNA follows: TGTGCCAGCAGCCGGGGACAGGGGATAATGAACACTGAAGCTTTCTTT. This gives the protein CASSRGQGIMNTEAFF.

The V and J genes are TRBV7-2 and TRBJ1-5; D gene unclear. This CDR3 spans 14 amino acids. Germline V gene sequence: CDR1 SGHTA, CDR2 FQGNSA. V was clipped by 5 bases and J by 2 bases, with 10 bases between them. In nucleotides, the CDR3 is TGTGCCAGCAGCCTTGACACGGGCAATCAGCCCCAGCATTTT. It encodes CASSLDTGNQPQHF.

The chain recombines TRBV5-1 with TRBJ2-7, with 8 bases lining up with TRBD1. The CDR3 has 14 residues. Germline CDR1 reads SGHRS; CDR2 reads YFSETQ. The V segment lost 4 bases and the J segment 3 bases; nucleotides outside the gene matches: 6. The CDR3 DNA is TGCGCCAGCAGCGATCGACAGGGGATCTACGAGCAGTACTTC. Amino acids: CASSDRQGIYEQYF.

The chain combines TRBV5-5 with TRBJ2-3, with no clear D. The CDR3 length is 17 residues. V lost 3 bases, J lost 2 bases, and 19 bases lay in between. Germline CDR1 reads SGHKS; CDR2 reads YYEKEE (reference sequence). The DNA of the CDR3 is TGTGCCAGCAGCTCCACCGGGCGAAGCAGGATCACAGATACGCAGTATTTT. Its translation is CASSSTGRSRITDTQYF.

V gene TRBV7-2 combines with J gene TRBJ1-3, with 10 bases that match TRBD1. Germline lookup yields CDR1 SGHTA and CDR2 FQGNSA. CDR3 length: 16 residues. J lost 2 bases, V lost 4 bases, and 5 bases had no gene match. Here the CDR3 DNA reads TGTGCCAGCAGCTCCGGGACAGGGGTGGCTGGAAACACCATATATTTT. This encodes CASSSGTGVAGNTIYF.

The J gene is TRBJ1-1, the V gene TRBV2; weak D call: TRBD1 (5 bases). Germline V lookup: CDR1 SNHLY, CDR2 FYNNEI. CDR3 length: 13 residues. V lost 6 bases and J lost 4, with 12 bases in between. The CDR3 loop is CASREQEGTEAFF. CDR3 DNA: TGTGCCAGCAGGGAACAGGAAGGCACTGAAGCTTTCTTT.

This clone was recorded only once. The V call is TRBV5-1, the J call TRBJ2-1, with D perhaps TRBD1 or TRBD2 (5 bases each). CDR1 and CDR2 from the germline V gene are SGHRS and YFSETQ. The CDR3 is 16 residues long. Trimming took 3 bases from V and 8 from J, leaving 21 bases between them. CDR3 sequence reads: CASSSATGAVGDEQFF. As DNA, the CDR3 is TGCGCCAGCAGCTCCGCCACCGGGGCCGTGGGGGATGAGCAGTTCTTC.

The chain links TRBV2 to TRBJ1-3; the D gene is possibly TRBD1 (6 bases). Germline V CDR1 and CDR2: SNHLY, FYNNEI. Trimming shortened V by 6 bases and J by 0 bases, and 12 bases separated the two germline ends. The CDR3 runs 15 residues. CDR3 nucleotides: TGTGCCAGCAGGGACAGTCCAATCTCTGGAAACACCATATATTTT. Encoded protein: CASRDSPISGNTIYF.

The chain recombines TRBV27 with TRBJ2-3, with D possibly being TRBD1 or TRBD2 (5 bases each). The CDR3 contains 16 residues. V lost 5 bases and J 3 bases, leaving 18 bases between the germline ends. Germline V gene data show CDR1 as MNHEY and CDR2 as SMNVEV (reference sequence). DNA of the CDR3: TGTGCCAGCAGTCCCTACTGGGGACGGCGTACAGATACGCAGTATTTT. Its protein is CASSPYWGRRTDTQYF.

The V gene is TRBV2, the J gene TRBJ2-3; D might be TRBD2 (5 bases). Deletions cut 1 base from V and 6 bases from J, with 14 bases between. The CDR3 sequence is 15 residues long. In germline, CDR1 is SNHLY, CDR2 FYNNEI. CDR3 nucleotide sequence: TGTGCCAGCAGTGAAGGAGACGGGATCGAGGATACGCAGTATTTT. Its translation is CASSEGDGIEDTQYF.

In this sample, this clone turned up a few times. The genes are TRBV18 and TRBJ1-6, with D perhaps matching TRBD1 (5 bases). The CDR3 has 20 amino acids. Germline CDR1 KGHSH, CDR2 LQKENI. V was trimmed by 3 bases and J by 0 bases, leaving 21 bases between them. The chain's CDR3 is CASSPLSNDRLSSYNSPLHF. DNA of the CDR3: TGTGCCAGCTCACCGCTTTCTAATGACAGACTTAGCTCCTATAATTCACCCCTCCACTTT.

J is TRBJ2-7 and V is TRBV6-1, with D possibly being TRBD1 (6 bases). This CDR3 region has 15 residues. Trimming took off 0 bases at V and 2 bases at J, with 11 bases between the two ends. Per germline, CDR1 MNHNS and CDR2 SASEGT. CDR3 sequence (DNA): TGTGCCAGCAGTGAAGCGATGACAGGTCCCTACGAGCAGTACTTC. Translating gives CASSEAMTGPYEQYF.

The chain uses TRBV20-1 and TRBJ2-1; 8 nucleotides align to TRBD2. CDR3 length: 11 amino acids. V lost 5 bases to trimming and J lost 15 bases; unmatched junction nucleotides: 9. Looked up from germline, CDR1 is DFQATT and CDR2 is SNEGSKA (reference sequence). The CDR3 DNA is TGCAGTGCTGGGCCGGGACTAGTACCGTTCTTC. Amino acid sequence: CSAGPGLVPFF.

The V and J genes are TRBV29-1 and TRBJ2-1; D is possibly TRBD1 (6 bases). Germline CDR1 is SQVTM and CDR2 is ANQGSEA. V was pared by 8 bases and J by 4 bases, with 15 bases between. The CDR3 runs to 13 residues. The CDR3 loop reads CSYSRGRYNEQFF. CDR3 coding DNA: TGCAGCTACTCCAGGGGCCGATACAATGAGCAGTTCTTC.

The chain joins TRBV5-8 to TRBJ1-1, with D tentatively TRBD1 (6 bases). Trimming shortened V by 2 bases and J by 6 bases, and 11 bases separated the two germline ends. Germline V gene lookup returns CDR1 SGHTS and CDR2 YDEGEE. The CDR3 covers 13 residues. CDR3 bases: TGTGCCAGCAGCTTACAGGGTGGCGCTGAAGCTTTCTTT. Translation: CASSLQGGAEAFF.

The chain uses TRBV9 and TRBJ2-1, with D possibly being TRBD2 (6 bases). Germline assignment: CDR1 SGDLS and CDR2 YYNGEE. Trimming cost V 2 bases and J 6 bases, with 18 bases left between them. The CDR3 loop spans 16 amino acids. DNA for the CDR3: TGTGCCAGCAGCGTCGCGGCGTCCAGGAGGGGCAATGAGCAGTTCTTC. This codes for CASSVAASRRGNEQFF.

The J gene is TRBJ2-1, the V gene TRBV5-6, with D possibly called TRBD1 or TRBD2 (6 bases each). The germline CDR1 and CDR2 sequences are SGHDT and YYEEEE. Trimming took 3 bases from V and 8 from J, leaving 12 bases between them. This CDR3 comprises 13 residues. The CDR3 DNA follows: TGTGCCAGCAGCTCGGGGGCCAAGGATGAGCAGTTCTTC. It specifies CASSSGAKDEQFF.

The chain has TRBV5-1 and TRBJ1-2; D gene unclear. The CDR3 covers 14 residues. The germline V gene encodes CDR1 SGHRS and CDR2 YFSETQ. Trimming took off 0 bases at V and 8 bases at J, with 14 bases between the two ends. CDR3 nucleotides: TGCGCCAGCAGCTTGGATGGGCGCGAAGACGGCTACACCTTC. It yields the protein CASSLDGREDGYTF.